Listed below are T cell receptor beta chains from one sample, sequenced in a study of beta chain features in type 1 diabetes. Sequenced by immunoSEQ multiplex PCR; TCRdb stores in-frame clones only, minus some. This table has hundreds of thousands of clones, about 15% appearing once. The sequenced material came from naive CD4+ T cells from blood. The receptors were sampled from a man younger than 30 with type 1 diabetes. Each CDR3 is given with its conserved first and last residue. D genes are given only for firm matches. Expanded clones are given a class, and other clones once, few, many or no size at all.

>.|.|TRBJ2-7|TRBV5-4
TGTGCCAGCAGCTTGGATCCCGACGAGCAGTACTTC
CASSLDPDEQYF
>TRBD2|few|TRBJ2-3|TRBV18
TGTGCCAGCTCACCTTCGGGGGGTACAGATACGCAGTATTTT
CASSPSGGTDTQYF
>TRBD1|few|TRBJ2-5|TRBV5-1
TGCGCCAGCAGGCGACAGGGGATAGGAGAGACCCAGTACTTC
CASRRQGIGETQYF
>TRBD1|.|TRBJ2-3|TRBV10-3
TGTGCCAGCAAGGGACAGGGGGCTACAGATACGCAGTATTTT
CASKGQGATDTQYF
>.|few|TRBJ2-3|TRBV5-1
TGCGCCAGCAGCGCAAGCGGGTCCACAGATACGCAGTATTTT
CASSASGSTDTQYF
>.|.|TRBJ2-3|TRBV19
TGTGCCAGTAGTAACCGCGGAGGAGGAGGAGAAATACGAGATACGCAGTATTTT
CASSNRGGGGEIRDTQYF
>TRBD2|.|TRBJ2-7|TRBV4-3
TGCGCCAGCAGCCAAGGCGGGGGGTTACTCTACGAGCAGTACTTC
CASSQGGGLLYEQYF
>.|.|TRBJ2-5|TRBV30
TGTGCCTGGAGTTTAGAGCTAGTCGCCCAGTACTTC
CAWSLELVAQYF
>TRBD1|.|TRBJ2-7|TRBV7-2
TGTGCCAGCACCCTTAGTCCTCCGGGACAGGGGAAGCAGTACTTC
CASTLSPPGQGKQYF
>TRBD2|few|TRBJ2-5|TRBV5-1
TGCGCCAGCAGCTTGGTAAAGATAGCGGGGGGACAAGAGACCCAGTACTTC
CASSLVKIAGGQETQYF
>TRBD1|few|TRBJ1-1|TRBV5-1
TGCGCCAGCAGCACTCCGGACAGGACCACTGAAGCTTTCTTT
CASSTPDRTTEAFF
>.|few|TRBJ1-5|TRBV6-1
TGTGCCAGCAGTGAAGCTTCGCAGGGGTATAGCAATCAGCCCCAGCATTTT
CASSEASQGYSNQPQHF
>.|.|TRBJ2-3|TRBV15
TGTGCCACCAGCAGAGGGGGCGCGCAGTATTTT
CATSRGGAQYF
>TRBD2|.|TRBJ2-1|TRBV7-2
TGTGCCAGCAGCTTAGGACGGGAGGACGTGTACAATGAGCAGTTCTTC
CASSLGREDVYNEQFF
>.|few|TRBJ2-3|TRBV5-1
TGCGCCAGCAGCCTAGACGGGAGCACAGATACGCAGTATTTT
CASSLDGSTDTQYF
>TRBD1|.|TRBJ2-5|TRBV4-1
TGCGCCAGCAGCGGGACAGGCGTGGAGACCCAGTACTTC
CASSGTGVETQYF
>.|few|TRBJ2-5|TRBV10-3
TGTGCCATCAGTGGGACAGACCAAGAGACCCAGTACTTC
CAISGTDQETQYF
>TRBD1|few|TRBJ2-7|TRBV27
TGTGCCAGCAGTCTCAAAGAGGGGGCGCTGGAGCAGTACTTC
CASSLKEGALEQYF
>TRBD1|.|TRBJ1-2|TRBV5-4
TGTGCCAGCAGCTTGGCCCCGGACAGGGCCTATGGCTACACCTTC
CASSLAPDRAYGYTF
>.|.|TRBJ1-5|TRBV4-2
TGTGCCAGCAGCCAAGATTTGCGGGGCAATCAGCCCCAGCATTTT
CASSQDLRGNQPQHF
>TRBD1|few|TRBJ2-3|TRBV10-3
TGTGCCCTGAGAGGGGACAGGGGTCAGGATACGCAGTATTTT
CALRGDRGQDTQYF
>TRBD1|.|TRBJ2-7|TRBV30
TGTGCCTGGAGTCCCGGACAGGGGGTGTACGAGCAGTACTTC
CAWSPGQGVYEQYF
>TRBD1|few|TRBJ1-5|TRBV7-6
TGTGCCAGCAGCTTAGGGGCTCCGGGACAGGGGAATCAGCCCCAGCATTTT
CASSLGAPGQGNQPQHF
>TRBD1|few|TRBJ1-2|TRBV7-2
TGTGCCAGCAGCTTAGGGGACAGGGTCTATGGCTACACCTTC
CASSLGDRVYGYTF
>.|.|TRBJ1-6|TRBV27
TGTGCCAGCAGTGCCCGTCGGACAGATAATAATTCACCCCTCCACTTT
CASSARRTDNNSPLHF
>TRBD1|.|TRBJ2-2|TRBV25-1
TGTGCCAGCAGTGAGGTGGACAGGGCTCAATACCGGGAGCTGTTTTTT
CASSEVDRAQYRELFF
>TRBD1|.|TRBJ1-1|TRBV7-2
TGTGCCAGCAGCCCACGGACAGGGCTCACTGAAGCTTTCTTT
CASSPRTGLTEAFF
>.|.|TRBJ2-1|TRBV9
TGTGCCAGCAGCGTAAACGTCGGTCTTAGCTCCTACACTGAGCAGTTCTTC
CASSVNVGLSSYTEQFF
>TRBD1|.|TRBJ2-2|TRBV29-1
TGCAGCGTCGCCGGGACAGGGGTCACCGGGGAGCTGTTTTTT
CSVAGTGVTGELFF
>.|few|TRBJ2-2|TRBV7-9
TGTGCCAGCAGCCCCCGGACCGGGGAGCTGTTTTTT
CASSPRTGELFF
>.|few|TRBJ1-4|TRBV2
TGTGCCAGCAGTGTTTTGCAGGGGAATGAAAAACTGTTTTTT
CASSVLQGNEKLFF
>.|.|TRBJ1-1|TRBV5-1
TGCGCCAGCAGCTTGGCTGACATCCGAGGACTTCCTGAAGCTTTCTTT
CASSLADIRGLPEAFF
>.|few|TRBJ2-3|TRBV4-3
TGCGCCAGCAGCCAAGATCTGCCGGGATCTTCCACAGATACGCAGTATTTT
CASSQDLPGSSTDTQYF
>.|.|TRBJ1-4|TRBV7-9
TGTGCCAGCAGCCCAACAGGGAGACGGGAAAAACTGTTTTTT
CASSPTGRREKLFF
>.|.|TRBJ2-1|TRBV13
TGTGCCAGCAGCCCGGGACTTTTTAAGCACAATGAGCAGTTCTTC
CASSPGLFKHNEQFF
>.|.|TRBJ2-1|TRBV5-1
.
CASSFGPGGGNEQFF
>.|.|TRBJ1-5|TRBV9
TGTGCCAGCAGCCGAGGGGGGGCAGGGGCGTCAGATCAGCCCCAGCATTTT
CASSRGGAGASDQPQHF
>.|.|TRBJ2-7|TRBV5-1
TGCGCCAGCAGCTCCTCAAAGCCGGGGGGCCTCTCCGAGCAGTACTTC
CASSSSKPGGLSEQYF
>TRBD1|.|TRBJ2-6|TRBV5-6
TGTGCCAGCAGAAGGACAGGGTCCTCTGGGGCCAACGTCCTGACTTTC
CASRRTGSSGANVLTF
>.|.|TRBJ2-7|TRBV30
TGTGCCTGGAGTCCCACTAGATATCACGAGCAGTACTTC
CAWSPTRYHEQYF
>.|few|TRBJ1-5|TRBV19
TGTGCCAGTAGTTGGTCCCAGGGCTTCAATCAGCCCCAGCATTTT
CASSWSQGFNQPQHF
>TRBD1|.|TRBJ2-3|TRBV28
TGTGCCAGCAGTCAGGGACAGGGGAAGACGCAGTATTTT
CASSQGQGKTQYF
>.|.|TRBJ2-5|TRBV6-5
TGTGCCAGCAGTTACACACAGGGTTCTGCTGGTGAGACCCAGTACTTC
CASSYTQGSAGETQYF
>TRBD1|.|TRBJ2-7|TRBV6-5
TGTGCCAGCAGTTACTCATCCCCGGGACAGACCTACGAGCAGTACTTC
CASSYSSPGQTYEQYF
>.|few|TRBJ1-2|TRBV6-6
TGTGCCACCCTCAACGAGGGAGGGTATGGCTACACCTTC
CATLNEGGYGYTF
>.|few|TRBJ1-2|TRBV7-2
TGTGCCAGCAGCTTCATCGGAGGAGACTATGGCTACACCTTC
CASSFIGGDYGYTF
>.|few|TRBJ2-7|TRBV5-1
TGCGCCAGCAGCTCCTCCGACAGTCGGCCCTACGAGCAGTACTTC
CASSSSDSRPYEQYF
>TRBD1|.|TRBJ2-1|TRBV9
TGTGCCAGCAGCGCAGGACAGGGCACCTACAATGAGCAGTTCTTC
CASSAGQGTYNEQFF
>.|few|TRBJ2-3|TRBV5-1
TGCGCCAGCAGCTTGGTATCGGGCACAGATACGCAGTATTTT
CASSLVSGTDTQYF
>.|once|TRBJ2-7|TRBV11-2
TGTGCCAGCAGCTTAGGGGGGACGGGAGTCTACGAGCAGTACTTC
CASSLGGTGVYEQYF
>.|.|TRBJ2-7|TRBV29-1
TGCAGCGTTGGTTTTCCGGCCAGGGGAAGGTACGAGCAGTACTTC
CSVGFPARGRYEQYF
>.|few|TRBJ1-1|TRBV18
TGTGCCAGCTCACCAATGGACAGCCGATACACTGAAGCTTTCTTT
CASSPMDSRYTEAFF
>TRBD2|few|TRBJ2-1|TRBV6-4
TGTGCCAGCAGTGGACTAGCGGGAGTAGGTGAGCAGTTCTTC
CASSGLAGVGEQFF
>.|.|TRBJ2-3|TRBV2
TGTGCCAGCAGTGAAGGTAGCTGGGAGGATACGCAGTATTTT
CASSEGSWEDTQYF
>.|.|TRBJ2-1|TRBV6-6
TGTGCCAGCAGTTACACGGGGTTATCTGAGCAGTTCTTC
CASSYTGLSEQFF
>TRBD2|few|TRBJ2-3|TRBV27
TGTGCCAGCTCGGGGACTAGCGGGGGCACAGATACGCAGTATTTT
CASSGTSGGTDTQYF
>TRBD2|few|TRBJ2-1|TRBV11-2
TGTGCCAGCAGCCCTAGCGGTAACGACTTCTACAATGAGCAGTTCTTC
CASSPSGNDFYNEQFF
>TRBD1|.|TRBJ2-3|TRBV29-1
TGCAGCGTTTCAGACAGGGTAGGCACAGATACGCAGTATTTT
CSVSDRVGTDTQYF